This TCR beta chain was sequenced for a study of T-cell reconstitution after alpha-beta-depleted transplantation in children. This clonotype turned up a few times. The antigen remains undetermined. Overall study results and limits: The authors attributed T-cell counts and diversity one year after transplant mostly to newly produced T cells. Alpha-beta T cells about two months after transplant reportedly derived from several hundred expanded graft clones. After transplant, high TCRbeta diversity at day 60 in some patients arose from surviving recipient T cells and thymic progenitors.

Researchers prepared the TCRbeta library using unique molecular identifiers, the study reports. MiXCR was run by TCRdb on the PCR reads, yielding one entry per CDR3 protein. The sample lists nearly 350,000 distinct CDR3 sequences, about a sixth occurring once. The CDR3 runs to 15 residues. Trimming removed 4 bases from V and 1 base from J; junction bases left unmatched: 6. Germline CDR1 reads LGHNA; CDR2 reads YSLEER. This receptor was taken from a male patient under 10 years old who had a stem cell transplant for acute lymphoblastic leukemia, so the T cells may come from the graft donor. The specimen was PBMCs, mostly from graft donor cells, collected 360 days after TCRalphabeta/CD19-depleted stem cell transplant. The J gene is TRBJ2-5, the V gene TRBV4-3; 7 bases are shared with TRBD1. This chain's CDR3 is CASSRRTGPQETQYF. CDR3 DNA: TGCGCCAGCAGCCGTAGGACAGGACCCCAAGAGACCCAGTACTTC.